These 6 T cell receptor beta chains were sequenced from one sample in a study of T cell changes during pregnancy in multiple sclerosis. The table came from immunoSEQ multiplex PCR; TCRdb's copy has only in-frame clones and leaves some out. This table holds 85,000 to 130,000 clones, around 93% found once. The sample here was peripheral blood, taken before pregnancy. The origin of the receptors is a female donor with multiple sclerosis, enrolled in a pregnancy study.

This clone has only one observation. V and J are TRBV19 and TRBJ2-7, with 9 bases lining up with TRBD1. The V segment lost 10 bases and the J segment 7 bases; nucleotides outside the gene matches: 11. Per the germline V gene, CDR1 is LNHDA and CDR2 is SQIVND (reference sequence). The CDR3 loop spans 13 amino acids. DNA of the CDR3: TGTGCCACCACACAGGGGGCGGGAAATGAGCAGTACTTC. Translating it yields CATTQGAGNEQYF.

V usage is TRBV30 and J usage is TRBJ2-1; no clear D gene. Germline V lookup: CDR1 GTSNPN, CDR2 SVGIG (reference sequence). V was clipped by 4 bases and J by 3 bases, with 7 bases between them. The CDR3 has 12 amino acids. The CDR3 protein is CAWMASYNEQFF. The CDR3 DNA reads TGTGCCTGGATGGCCAGCTACAATGAGCAGTTCTTC.

This clone has a single count. The chain recombines TRBV5-1 with TRBJ2-7; 8 bases are a match to TRBD2. CDR1 and CDR2 from the germline V gene are SGHRS and YFSETQ. This CDR3 contains 16 residues. Trimming cost V 4 bases and J 0 bases; bases outside gene matches: 9. The CDR3 loop reads CASSPEVAGHSYEQYF. The CDR3 nucleotides read TGCGCCAGCAGCCCCGAAGTAGCGGGACACTCCTACGAGCAGTACTTC.

The V gene is TRBV9, the J gene TRBJ1-2; 7 bases are shared with TRBD1. The germline gives CDR1 SGDLS, CDR2 YYNGEE. V lost 0 bases, J lost 4 bases, and 12 bases stayed unmatched. The CDR3 is 17 amino acids. The CDR3 here is CASSVGVEGGRSYGYTF. CDR3 nucleotide sequence: TGTGCCAGCAGCGTAGGTGTTGAAGGGGGCAGGAGCTATGGCTACACCTTC.

The CDR3 sequence is CASSLSGTEAFF. Here the CDR3 DNA reads TGCGCCAGCAGCTTATCCGGGACAGAAGCTTTCTTT. The chain carries TRBV5-1 and TRBJ1-1; weak D call: TRBD1 (6 bases). V was trimmed by 2 bases and J by 8 bases, leaving 10 bases between them. Per germline, CDR1 SGHRS and CDR2 YFSETQ. This CDR3 has 12 residues.

The genes are TRBV29-1 and TRBJ1-1, with D possibly matching TRBD1 (5 bases). Trimming pared 6 bases from V and 2 bases from J, leaving 13 bases between. This CDR3 is 13 amino acids long. Germline-derived CDR1 and CDR2 are SQVTM and ANQGSEA. Here the CDR3 DNA reads TGCAGCGTCCTTATGGGGGGAAACACTGAAGCTTTCTTT. Translation gives CSVLMGGNTEAFF.